This TCR beta chain originates from a study of T cell changes during pregnancy in multiple sclerosis. The V gene lost 2 bases and the J gene lost 1 base, with 6 bases spanning the gap. The CDR3 contains 14 residues. Germline V gives CDR1 SGHDT, CDR2 YYEEEE. Profiled with immunoSEQ multiplex PCR; TCRdb holds only in-frame clones, not every one. The sample shows about 57,000 clones, around 90% of them seen only once. V usage is TRBV5-6 and J usage is TRBJ2-2, with a tentative D call TRBD2 (5 bases). The specimen comprised CD4+ T cells from peripheral blood mononuclear cells, sampled in the second trimester of pregnancy. This TCR derives from a female donor with multiple sclerosis, enrolled in a pregnancy study. In nucleotides, the CDR3 is TGTGCCAGCAGCTTCCGGGGGAACACCGGGGAGCTGTTTTTT. Translation gives CASSFRGNTGELFF.